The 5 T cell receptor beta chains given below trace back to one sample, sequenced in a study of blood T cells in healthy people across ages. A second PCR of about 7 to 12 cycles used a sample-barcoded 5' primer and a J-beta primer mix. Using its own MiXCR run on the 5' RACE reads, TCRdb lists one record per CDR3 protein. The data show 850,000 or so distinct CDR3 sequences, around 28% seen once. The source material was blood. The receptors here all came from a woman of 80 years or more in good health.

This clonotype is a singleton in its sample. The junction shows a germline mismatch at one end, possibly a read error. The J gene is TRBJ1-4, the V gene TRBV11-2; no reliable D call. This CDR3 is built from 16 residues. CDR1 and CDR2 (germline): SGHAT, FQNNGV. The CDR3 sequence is CAGSRTMGGLNEKLFF. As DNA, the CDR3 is TGTGCCGGCAGCCGCACTATGGGTGGACTTAATGAAAAACTGTTTTTT.

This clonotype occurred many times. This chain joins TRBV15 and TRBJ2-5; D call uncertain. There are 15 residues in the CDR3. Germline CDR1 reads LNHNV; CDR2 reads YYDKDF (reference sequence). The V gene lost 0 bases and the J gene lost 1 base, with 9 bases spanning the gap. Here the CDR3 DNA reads TGTGCCACCAGCAGAGATCGGCGCAGCCAAGAGACCCAGTACTTC. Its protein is CATSRDRRSQETQYF.

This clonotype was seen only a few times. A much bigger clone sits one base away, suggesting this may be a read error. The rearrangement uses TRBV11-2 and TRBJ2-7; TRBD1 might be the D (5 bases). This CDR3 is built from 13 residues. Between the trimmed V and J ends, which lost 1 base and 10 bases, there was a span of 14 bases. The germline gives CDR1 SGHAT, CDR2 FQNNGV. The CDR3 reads CASSLGQREAQYF. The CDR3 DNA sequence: TGTGCCAGCAGCTTAGGACAGAGAGAGGCCCAGTACTTC.

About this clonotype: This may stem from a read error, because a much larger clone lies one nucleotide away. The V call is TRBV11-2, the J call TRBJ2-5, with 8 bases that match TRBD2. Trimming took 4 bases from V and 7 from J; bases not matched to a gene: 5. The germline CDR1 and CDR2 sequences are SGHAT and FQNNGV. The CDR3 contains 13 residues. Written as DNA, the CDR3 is TGTGCCAGCAGCTCCGGGGGGGTGGGGACCCAGTACTTC. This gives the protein CASSSGGVGTQYF. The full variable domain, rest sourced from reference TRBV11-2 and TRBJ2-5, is EAGVAQSPRYKIIEKRQSVAFWCNPISGHATLYWYQQILGQGPKLLIQFQNNGVVDDSQLPKDRFSAERLKGVDSTLKIQPAKLEDSAVYLCASSSGGVGTQYFGPGTRLLVL.

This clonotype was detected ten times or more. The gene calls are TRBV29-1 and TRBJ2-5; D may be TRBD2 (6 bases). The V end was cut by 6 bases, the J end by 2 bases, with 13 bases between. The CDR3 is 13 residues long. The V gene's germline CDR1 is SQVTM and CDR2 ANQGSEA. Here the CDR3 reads CSVGGGNQETQYF. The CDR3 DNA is TGCAGCGTAGGCGGCGGGAATCAAGAGACCCAGTACTTC.